The 19 T cell receptor beta chains in this list originate from one sample, sequenced in a study of spatial heterogeneity in lung cancer. Time point of the sample: sample taken at primary tumor resection. In each case, whole RNA from tumor, nontumor lung or frozen PBMC was sequenced unsorted. TCRdb fed the 5' RACE reads into MiXCR, producing one record per CDR3 protein. Found here are some 11,000 distinct CDR3 sequences, roughly 4% of them singletons; the top ten hold 52%. The sequencing used PBMCs, collected at surgery. The receptors here all came from a female donor with early-stage non-small cell lung cancer.

This clonotype came up many times. This beta chain turned up in a library designed for alpha chains; as an off-target read, its abundance says little. This rearrangement joins TRBV20-1 to TRBJ2-1, with D possibly TRBD1 on 6 matching bases. The CDR3 loop spans 16 amino acids. Trimming stripped 0 bases from V and 0 bases from J, with 12 bases between. Germline V gene sequence: CDR1 DFQATT, CDR2 SNEGSKA (reference sequence). This CDR3 reads CSARDVIGGSYNEQFF. The DNA of the CDR3 is TGCAGTGCTAGAGATGTGATAGGGGGCTCCTACAATGAGCAGTTCTTC.

Ten or more counts support this clonotype. A library made for alpha chains picked up this beta chain off target, so its size means little. The V call is TRBV28, the J call TRBJ2-1; 9 nucleotides align to TRBD2. Germline CDR1 reads MDHEN; CDR2 reads SYDVKM. This CDR3 is 16 amino acids long. V gave up 6 bases and J gave up 6 bases; unmatched junction bases: 12. This CDR3 reads CASRPQTSGILNEQFF. The CDR3 nucleotides are TGTGCCAGCAGACCCCAGACTAGCGGTATTCTCAATGAGCAGTTCTTC.

This clonotype has a count of ten or more. This beta chain lies outside the target of a library built for alpha chains; its clone size means little. The rearrangement uses TRBV20-1 and TRBJ2-7; unclear D gene. The CDR3 has 13 amino acids. V lost 5 bases and J lost 0, with 11 bases in between. CDR1 DFQATT and CDR2 SNEGSKA come from the germline V gene (reference sequence). DNA for the CDR3: TGCAGTGCTTCCTCACGGGTCTCCTACGAGCAGTACTTC. It specifies CSASSRVSYEQYF.

This clonotype was observed many times. Since the library was made to target alpha chains, this beta chain is a stray read and its abundance is not meaningful. V gene TRBV4-3 combines with J gene TRBJ2-1; D is uncertain. CDR1 LGHNA and CDR2 YSLEER come from the germline V gene. This CDR3 spans 15 amino acids. Trimming removed 0 bases from V and 5 bases from J, with 11 bases in between. CDR3 residues: CASSQDRLFNNEQFF. Written as DNA, the CDR3 is TGCGCCAGCAGCCAAGATCGGCTCTTTAACAATGAGCAGTTCTTC.

This clonotype was picked up many times. Being off target in a library aimed at alpha chains, this beta chain has a size of little meaning. The CDR3 DNA sequence: TGTGCCACCAGCAGAGGCTTGGGAGCATCCCCCAATGGCTACACCTTC. Its protein product is CATSRGLGASPNGYTF. The rearrangement joins TRBV15 to TRBJ1-2, with unresolved D. From germline, CDR1 is LNHNV and CDR2 YYDKDF (reference sequence). The CDR3 runs 16 residues. V was pared by 1 base and J by 6 bases, with 18 bases between.

At least ten counts were recorded for this clonotype. This beta chain lies outside the target of a library built for alpha chains; its clone size means little. This sequence joins TRBV5-4 and TRBJ2-1; 9 nucleotides agree with TRBD2. CDR1 and CDR2 (germline): SGHNT, YYREEE (reference sequence). CDR3 length: 14 amino acids. J was trimmed by 7 bases and V by 6 bases; bases with no gene match: 8. CDR3 sequence: CASKKSGGRNEQFF. As DNA, the CDR3 is TGTGCCAGCAAAAAAAGCGGGGGGCGTAATGAGCAGTTCTTC.

Comments on this clonotype: Since the library was made to target alpha chains, this beta chain is a stray read and its abundance is not meaningful. The chain joins TRBV6-5 to TRBJ2-1; 14 nucleotides align to TRBD2. Germline values: CDR1 MNHEY, CDR2 SVGAGI. After removal of 4 bases from V and 4 bases from J, the junction contained 6 bases not matched to a gene. CDR3 length: 17 residues. The CDR3 DNA reads TGTGCCAGCAGTTCTGTAGGACTAGCGGGAGGATACAATGAGCAGTTCTTC. It encodes CASSSVGLAGGYNEQFF.

As for this clonotype: Being off target in a library aimed at alpha chains, this beta chain has a size of little meaning. The chain has TRBV11-2 and TRBJ2-1, with TRBD1 as a possible D gene (5 bases). The germline V gene encodes CDR1 SGHAT and CDR2 FQNNGV. This CDR3 has 14 amino acids. With 3 bases removed from V and 2 bases from J, the gap between germline ends came to 8 bases. CDR3 DNA: TGTGCCAGCAGCTTGATGACAGCCTACAATGAGCAGTTCTTC. It codes for CASSLMTAYNEQFF.

In its sample, this clonotype was seen many times. This beta chain was picked up by a library intended for alpha chains and is off target, so its count carries little meaning. The CDR3, as DNA: TGTGCCAGCAGTTCTCCGGGGGGATGGAACACTGAAGCTTTCTTT. Residues: CASSSPGGWNTEAFF. The chain links TRBV6-2 or TRBV6-3 to TRBJ1-1; TRBD1 might be the D (5 bases). The CDR3 sequence is 15 residues long. Germline values: CDR1 MNHEY, CDR2 SVGEGT. The germline V and J ends were trimmed by 4 bases and 1 base, with 13 bases remaining between them.

Concerning this clonotype itself: This beta chain is a stray sequence in a library constructed for alpha chains; its clone size is not meaningful. This sequence joins TRBV6-6 and TRBJ1-2, with 8 bases aligning to TRBD1. The CDR3 consists of 15 residues. V was clipped by 5 bases and J by 0 bases; unmatched bases: 5. Germline-derived CDR1 and CDR2 are MNHNY and SVGAGI (reference sequence). CDR3: CASSPGQVPNYGYTF. CDR3 nucleotides: TGTGCCAGCAGTCCGGGACAGGTACCTAACTATGGCTACACCTTC.

In this sample, this clonotype turned up many times. Because the library targeted alpha chains, this beta chain is an off-target read whose size means little. This rearrangement joins TRBV4-1 to TRBJ1-1; no definite D call. Trimming took off 2 bases at V and 0 bases at J, with 4 bases between the two ends. Germline CDR1 MGHRA, CDR2 YSYEKL. This CDR3 region has 13 residues. The CDR3 protein is CASSQTMNTEAFF. The CDR3 DNA sequence: TGCGCCAGCAGCCAAACTATGAACACTGAAGCTTTCTTT.

This clonotype was seen ten or more times. This beta chain was picked up by a library intended for alpha chains and is off target, so its count carries little meaning. V gene TRBV19 combines with J gene TRBJ2-4; D perhaps matches TRBD1 (5 bases). The CDR3 runs 12 residues. The V gene's germline CDR1 is LNHDA and CDR2 SQIVND (reference sequence). The germline V and J ends were trimmed by 5 bases and 8 bases, with 10 bases remaining between them. The DNA for the CDR3 is TGTGCCAGTAGTGACAGAAAGGACATTCAGTACTTC. Translated: CASSDRKDIQYF.

This clonotype showed up many times. This beta chain is a stray read from a library made for alpha chains; its abundance is not meaningful. This chain joins TRBV11-2 and TRBJ2-7; D is perhaps TRBD2 (6 bases). Germline-derived CDR1 and CDR2 are SGHAT and FQNNGV. This CDR3 is built from 13 residues. Trimming removed 5 bases from V and 12 bases from J, with 20 bases in between. CDR3 residues: CASSPWDSSRMYF. CDR3 coding DNA: TGTGCCAGCAGCCCCTGGGACTCCTCAAGAATGTACTTC.

In this sample, this clonotype turned up many times. Since the library was made to target alpha chains, this beta chain is a stray read and its abundance is not meaningful. V usage is TRBV28 and J usage is TRBJ2-5; D ambiguous. V shed 8 bases and J shed 5 bases, with 18 bases lying between them. The CDR3 runs to 14 residues. CDR1 is MDHEN, CDR2 SYDVKM, per germline. The CDR3 DNA reads TGTGCCAGCCTCAGTTGGTTAGACGGCGAGACCCAGTACTTC. It yields the protein CASLSWLDGETQYF.

Worth noting for this clonotype: For a library built for alpha chains, this beta chain is a stray read; little rests on its size. The chain joins TRBV12-3 or TRBV12-4 to TRBJ2-3; no clear D. The CDR3 is 13 residues long. Trimming shortened V by 3 bases and J by 1 base, and 5 bases separated the two germline ends. For the CDR3, the DNA is TGTGCCAGCAGTTTCTCCGGCACAGATACGCAGTATTTT. Translation gives CASSFSGTDTQYF.

This clonotype came up many times. This beta chain is a stray sequence in a library constructed for alpha chains; its clone size is not meaningful. This chain links TRBV6-1 with TRBJ2-6, with D unclear. V shed 4 bases and J shed 7 bases, with 8 bases lying between them. In germline, CDR1 is MNHNS, CDR2 SASEGT. CDR3 length equals 13 residues. The CDR3 loop reads CASSGTPANVLTF. DNA of the CDR3: TGTGCCAGCAGTGGGACCCCAGCCAACGTCCTGACTTTC.

This clonotype was picked up a small number of times. As an off-target read in a library built for alpha chains, this beta chain has a frequency of little significance. V is TRBV12-3 or TRBV12-4 and J is TRBJ2-7, with unresolved D. V lost 0 bases and J 6 bases, leaving 6 bases between the germline ends. This CDR3 has 12 residues. CDR3 protein: CASSLAGAEQYF. The CDR3 DNA is TGTGCCAGCAGTTTAGCGGGCGCCGAGCAGTACTTC.

This clonotype was seen at least ten times. Being off target in a library aimed at alpha chains, this beta chain has a size of little meaning. V and J are TRBV29-1 and TRBJ2-2; 10 bases are a match to TRBD1. This CDR3 is built from 17 residues. The V and J ends lost 2 bases and 2 bases, in that order; junction bases with no gene match: 8. The germline CDR1 and CDR2 sequences are SQVTM and ANQGSEA. CDR3 nucleotides: TGCAGCGTTGAATCGTCGGACAGGGGGATCAACACCGGGGAGCTGTTTTTT. Translated, it gives CSVESSDRGINTGELFF.

For this clonotype: Within a library made for alpha chains, this beta chain is off target, and its count is uninformative. The chain recombines TRBV7-2 with TRBJ2-7; 8 bases line up with TRBD2. This CDR3 spans 14 amino acids. CDR1 is SGHTA, CDR2 FQGNSA, per germline. V shed 5 bases, J shed 6 bases, and the junction held 9 bases outside the gene matches. The CDR3 here is CASSQAGVSVEQYF. The CDR3 DNA sequence: TGTGCCAGCAGCCAAGCGGGGGTTTCTGTCGAGCAGTACTTC.